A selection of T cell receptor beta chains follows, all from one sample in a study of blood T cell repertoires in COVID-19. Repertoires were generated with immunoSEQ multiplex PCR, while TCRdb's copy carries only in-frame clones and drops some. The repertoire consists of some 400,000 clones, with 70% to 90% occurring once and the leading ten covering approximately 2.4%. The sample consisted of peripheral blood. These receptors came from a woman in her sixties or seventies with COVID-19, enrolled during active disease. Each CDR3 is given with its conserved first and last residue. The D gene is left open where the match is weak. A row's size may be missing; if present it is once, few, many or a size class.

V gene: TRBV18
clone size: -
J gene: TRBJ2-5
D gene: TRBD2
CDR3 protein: CASSPLASGLQETQYF
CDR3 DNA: TGTGCCAGCTCTCCCCTCGCTAGCGGGCTCCAAGAGACCCAGTACTTC

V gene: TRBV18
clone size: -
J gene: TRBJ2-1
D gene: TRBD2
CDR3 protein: CASSSSPGLLLEQFF
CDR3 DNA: TGTGCCAGCTCATCCTCACCGGGACTACTACTTGAGCAGTTCTTC

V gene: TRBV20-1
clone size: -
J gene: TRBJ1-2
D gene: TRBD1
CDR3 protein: CSAGVGDRDGYTF
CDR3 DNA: TGCAGTGCTGGTGTGGGGGACAGGGATGGCTACACCTTC

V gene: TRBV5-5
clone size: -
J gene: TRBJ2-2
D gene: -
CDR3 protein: CASSRHSGDSNTGELFF
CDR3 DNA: TGTGCCAGCAGCCGTCACTCCGGGGATTCAAACACCGGGGAGCTGTTTTTT

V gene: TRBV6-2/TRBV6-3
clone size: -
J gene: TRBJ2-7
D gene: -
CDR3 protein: CASSLSSYEQYF
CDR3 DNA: TGTGCCAGCAGTCTGAGCTCCTACGAGCAGTACTTC

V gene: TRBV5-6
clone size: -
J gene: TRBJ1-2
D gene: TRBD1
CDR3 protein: CASSLAGTGWNGYTF
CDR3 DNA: TGTGCCAGCAGCTTGGCCGGGACAGGGTGGAATGGCTACACCTTC

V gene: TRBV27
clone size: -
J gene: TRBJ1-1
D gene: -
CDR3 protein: CASSRVVRAEAFF
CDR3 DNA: TGTGCCAGCAGCCGGGTCGTCAGGGCTGAAGCTTTCTTT

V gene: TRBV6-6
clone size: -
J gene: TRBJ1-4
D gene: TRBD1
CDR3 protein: CASSWDSATNEKLFF
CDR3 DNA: TGTGCCAGCAGTTGGGACAGTGCAACTAATGAAAAACTGTTTTTT

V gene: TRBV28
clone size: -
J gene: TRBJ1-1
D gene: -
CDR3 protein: CASTRRAGSTEAFF
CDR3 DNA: TGTGCCAGCACCCGGCGGGCGGGCAGCACTGAAGCTTTCTTT

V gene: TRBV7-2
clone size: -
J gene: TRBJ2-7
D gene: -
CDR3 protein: CASSSRGRDSYEQYF
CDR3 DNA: TGTGCCAGCAGCTCGCGGGGGCGCGACTCCTACGAGCAGTACTTC

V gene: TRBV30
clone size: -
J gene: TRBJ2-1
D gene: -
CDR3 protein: CAWSEVSNEQFF
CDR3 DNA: TGTGCCTGGAGTGAAGTGAGCAATGAGCAGTTCTTC

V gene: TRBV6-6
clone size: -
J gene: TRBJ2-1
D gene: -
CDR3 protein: CASSFPARSYNEQFF
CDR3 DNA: TGTGCCAGCAGTTTTCCCGCGAGATCCTACAATGAGCAGTTCTTC

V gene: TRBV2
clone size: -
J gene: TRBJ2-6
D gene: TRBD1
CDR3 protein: CASSAHYTQTGLITNVLTF
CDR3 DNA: TGTGCCAGCAGTGCCCACTACACTCAGACAGGGCTGATTACCAACGTCCTGACTTTC

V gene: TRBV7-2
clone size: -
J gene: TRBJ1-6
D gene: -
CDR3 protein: CASSSEGPRGNSPLHF
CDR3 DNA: TGTGCCAGCAGCTCCGAAGGTCCCCGGGGGAATTCACCCCTCCACTTT

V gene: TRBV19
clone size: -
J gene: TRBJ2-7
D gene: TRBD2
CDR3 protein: CASSRRTSGARYEQYF
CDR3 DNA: TGTGCCAGTAGTAGGAGGACTAGCGGGGCAAGGTACGAGCAGTACTTC

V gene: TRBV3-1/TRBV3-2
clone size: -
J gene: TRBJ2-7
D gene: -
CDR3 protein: CASSQVQDEQYF
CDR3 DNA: TGTGCCAGCAGCCAAGTGCAGGACGAGCAGTACTTC

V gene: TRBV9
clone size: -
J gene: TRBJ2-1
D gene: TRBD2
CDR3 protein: CASSVGTSGAISDEQFF
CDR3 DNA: TGTGCCAGCAGCGTAGGGACTAGCGGGGCCATTTCGGATGAGCAGTTCTTC

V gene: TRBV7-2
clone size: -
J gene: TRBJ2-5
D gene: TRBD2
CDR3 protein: CASSPRLAGGPYQETQYF
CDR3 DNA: TGTGCCAGCAGCCCAAGACTAGCGGGGGGCCCGTACCAAGAGACCCAGTACTTC

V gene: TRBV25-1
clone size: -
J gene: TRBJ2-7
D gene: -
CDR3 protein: CASSVSPSGYEQYF
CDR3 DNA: TGTGCCAGCAGTGTATCCCCGTCGGGCTACGAGCAGTACTTC

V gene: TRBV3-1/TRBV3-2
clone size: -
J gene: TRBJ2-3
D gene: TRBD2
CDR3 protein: CASSPWTSGGTLSDTQYF
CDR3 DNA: TGTGCCAGCAGCCCGTGGACTAGCGGGGGTACTTTATCAGATACGCAGTATTTT

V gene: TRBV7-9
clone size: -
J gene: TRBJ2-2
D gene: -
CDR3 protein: CASSLAQTLNTGELFF
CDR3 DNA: TGTGCCAGCAGCTTAGCCCAGACACTGAACACCGGGGAGCTGTTTTTT

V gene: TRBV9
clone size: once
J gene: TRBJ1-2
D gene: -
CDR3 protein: CASSSLQGEGYTF
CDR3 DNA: TGTGCCAGCAGCTCTCTACAGGGTGAGGGCTACACCTTC

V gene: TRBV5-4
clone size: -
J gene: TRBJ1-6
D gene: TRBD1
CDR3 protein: CASSLNRQGRVDNSPLHF
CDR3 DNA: TGTGCCAGCAGCCTTAACCGACAGGGACGGGTGGATAATTCACCCCTCCACTTT

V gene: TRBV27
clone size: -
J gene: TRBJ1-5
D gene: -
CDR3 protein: CASSHRGVTNQPQHF
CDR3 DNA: TGTGCCAGCAGTCACCGGGGGGTCACCAATCAGCCCCAGCATTTT

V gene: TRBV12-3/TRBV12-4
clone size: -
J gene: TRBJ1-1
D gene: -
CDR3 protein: CASNPGRNTEAFF
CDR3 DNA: TGTGCCAGCAATCCAGGCCGCAACACTGAAGCTTTCTTT

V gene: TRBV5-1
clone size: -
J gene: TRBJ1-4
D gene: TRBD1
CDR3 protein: CASSFGTDFEKLFF
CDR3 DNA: TGCGCCAGCAGCTTCGGGACAGATTTCGAAAAACTGTTTTTT

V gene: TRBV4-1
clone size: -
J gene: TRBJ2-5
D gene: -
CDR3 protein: CASSQRYLGETQYF
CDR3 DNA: TGCGCCAGCAGCCAAAGGTATCTAGGAGAGACCCAGTACTTC

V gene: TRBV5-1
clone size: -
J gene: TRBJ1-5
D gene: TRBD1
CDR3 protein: CASSLDRGGNQPQHF
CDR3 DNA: TGCGCCAGCAGCTTAGACAGGGGTGGCAATCAGCCCCAGCATTTT

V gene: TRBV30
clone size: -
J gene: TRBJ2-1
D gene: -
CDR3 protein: CAWSPRGGLTRGDNEQFF
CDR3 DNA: TGTGCCTGGAGCCCACGAGGGGGACTAACGCGTGGGGACAATGAGCAGTTCTTC

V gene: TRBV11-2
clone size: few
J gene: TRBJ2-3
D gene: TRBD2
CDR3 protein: CASSQLAGTDTQYF
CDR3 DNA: TGTGCCAGCAGCCAACTAGCGGGCACAGATACGCAGTATTTT

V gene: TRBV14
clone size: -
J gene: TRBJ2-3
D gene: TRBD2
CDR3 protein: CASSQVAGGLGDTQYF
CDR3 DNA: TGTGCCAGCAGCCAGGTAGCGGGGGGTCTTGGAGATACGCAGTATTTT

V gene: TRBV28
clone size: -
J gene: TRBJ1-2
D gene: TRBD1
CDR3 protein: CASSMDRARGYTF
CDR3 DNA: TGTGCCAGCAGTATGGACAGGGCCCGTGGCTACACCTTC

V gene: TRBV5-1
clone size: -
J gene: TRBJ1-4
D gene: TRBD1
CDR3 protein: CASSLEGAEANEKLFF
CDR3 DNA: TGCGCCAGCAGCTTAGAGGGGGCCGAGGCTAATGAAAAACTGTTTTTT

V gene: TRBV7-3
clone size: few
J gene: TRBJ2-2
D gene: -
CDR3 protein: CASSLMSPGNTGELFF
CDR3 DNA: TGTGCCAGCAGCTTAATGAGTCCGGGGAACACCGGGGAGCTGTTTTTT

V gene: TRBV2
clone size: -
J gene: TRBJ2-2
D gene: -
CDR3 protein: CASRKGGLTNTGELFF
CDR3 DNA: TGTGCCAGCCGGAAGGGCGGGCTAACGAACACCGGGGAGCTGTTTTTT

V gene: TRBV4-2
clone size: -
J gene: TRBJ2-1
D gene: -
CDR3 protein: CASSHLTNYNEQFF
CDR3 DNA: TGTGCCAGCAGCCACCTGACTAACTACAATGAGCAGTTCTTC

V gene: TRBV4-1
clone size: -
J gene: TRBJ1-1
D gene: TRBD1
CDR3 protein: CASSQLAGVTGRGTEAFF
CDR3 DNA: TGCGCCAGCAGCCAACTCGCTGGGGTGACAGGGAGAGGGACTGAAGCTTTCTTT

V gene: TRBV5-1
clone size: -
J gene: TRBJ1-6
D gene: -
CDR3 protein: CASRRLENSPLHF
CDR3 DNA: TGCGCCAGCAGAAGACTGGAGAATTCACCCCTCCACTTT

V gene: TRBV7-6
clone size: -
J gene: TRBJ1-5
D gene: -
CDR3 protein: CASSGGGNQPQHF
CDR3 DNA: TGTGCCAGCAGTGGCGGAGGCAATCAGCCCCAGCATTTT

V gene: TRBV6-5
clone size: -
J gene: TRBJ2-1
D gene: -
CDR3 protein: CASSYLFGGMSNEQFF
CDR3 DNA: TGTGCCAGCAGTTACCTTTTTGGGGGGATGTCGAATGAGCAGTTCTTC

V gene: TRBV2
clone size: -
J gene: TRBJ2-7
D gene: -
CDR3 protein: CASRADRSLYEQYF
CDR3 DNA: TGTGCCAGCAGGGCAGACAGGAGTTTGTACGAGCAGTACTTC

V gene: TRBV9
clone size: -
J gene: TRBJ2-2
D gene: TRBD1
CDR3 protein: CASSVAPTGGGGELFF
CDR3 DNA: TGTGCCAGCAGCGTAGCTCCGACAGGGGGTGGCGGGGAGCTGTTTTTT

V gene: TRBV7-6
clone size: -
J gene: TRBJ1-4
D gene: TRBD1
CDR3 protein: CASSPSGTGNEKLFF
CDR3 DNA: TGTGCCAGCAGCCCGTCGGGGACAGGGAATGAAAAACTGTTTTTT

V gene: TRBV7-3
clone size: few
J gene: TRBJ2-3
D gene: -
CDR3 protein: CASSKKVTGITDTQYF
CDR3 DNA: TGTGCCAGCAGTAAGAAGGTGACAGGAATCACAGATACGCAGTATTTT

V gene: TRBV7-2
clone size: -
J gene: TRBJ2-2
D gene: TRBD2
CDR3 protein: CASSLAASGNTGELFF
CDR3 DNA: TGTGCCAGCAGCTTAGCGGCTAGCGGGAACACCGGGGAGCTGTTTTTT

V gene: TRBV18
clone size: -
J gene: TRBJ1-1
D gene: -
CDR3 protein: CASSLQSTDTEAFF
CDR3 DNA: TGTGCCAGCTCACTACAATCGACAGACACTGAAGCTTTCTTT

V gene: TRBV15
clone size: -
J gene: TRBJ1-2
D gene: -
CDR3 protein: CATSLYRYGYTF
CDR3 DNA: TGTGCCACCAGCTTATATCGCTATGGCTACACCTTC

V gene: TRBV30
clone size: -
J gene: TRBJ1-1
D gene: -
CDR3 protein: CAWSSETEAFF
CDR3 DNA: TGTGCCTGGAGTTCCGAGACTGAAGCTTTCTTT

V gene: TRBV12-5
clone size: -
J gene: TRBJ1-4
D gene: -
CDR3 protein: CASTPRETEKLFF
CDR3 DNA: TGTGCTAGTACACCGCGGGAGACCGAAAAACTGTTTTTT

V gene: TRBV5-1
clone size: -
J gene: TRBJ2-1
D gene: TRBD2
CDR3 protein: CASSQLRTSGGATGEQFF
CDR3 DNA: TGCGCCAGCAGCCAGCTCCGGACTAGCGGGGGGGCCACCGGTGAGCAGTTCTTC

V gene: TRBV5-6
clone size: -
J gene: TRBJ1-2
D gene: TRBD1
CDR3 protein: CASSGQGKNYGYTF
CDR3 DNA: TGTGCCAGCAGCGGACAGGGGAAAAACTATGGCTACACCTTC

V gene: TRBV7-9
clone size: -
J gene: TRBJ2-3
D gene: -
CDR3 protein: CASSSSGTDTQYF
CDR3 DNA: TGTGCCAGCAGCTCGAGCGGCACAGATACGCAGTATTTT

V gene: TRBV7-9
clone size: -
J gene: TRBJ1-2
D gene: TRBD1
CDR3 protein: CASSFSTGVYGYTF
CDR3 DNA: TGTGCCAGCAGCTTCTCGACAGGGGTCTATGGCTACACCTTC

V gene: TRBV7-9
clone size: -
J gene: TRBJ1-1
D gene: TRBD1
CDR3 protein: CASSYSDRVKGTEAFF
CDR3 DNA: TGTGCCAGCAGCTATTCGGACAGGGTCAAGGGCACTGAAGCTTTCTTT